Detailed here is one T cell receptor beta chain. This sample was taken from a study of Tregs in tolerant kidney transplant recipients. Assay: immunoSEQ multiplex PCR; the TCRdb copy retains only in-frame clones and omits some. The sample carries about 110,000 clones, 90% recorded once. The receptor's source is a human donor who received a combined kidney and bone marrow transplant. The sequenced sample was CD4+ T cells from blood, obtained before the transplant.

The CDR3 loop reads CASSLMGTSGTADTQYF. The CDR3 region has the DNA TGTGCCAGCAGTCTCATGGGGACTAGCGGGACCGCAGATACGCAGTATTTT. The chain carries TRBV27 and TRBJ2-3; 13 positions match TRBD2. This CDR3 contains 17 residues. CDR1 is MNHEY, CDR2 SMNVEV, per germline (reference sequence). With V trimmed by 5 bases and J by 4 bases, 9 bases remained unmatched.